Listed here are 32 T cell receptor beta chains from one sample, sequenced in a study of T cell responses to AZD1222 COVID-19 vaccine. Using immunoSEQ multiplex PCR, the repertoire was profiled, and TCRdb retains in-frame clones only, with some absent. The sample includes approximately 130,000 clones, approximately 85% of them seen just once. The sequenced sample was peripheral blood, obtained 28 days after the second AZD1222 dose. The receptor source for this set is an adult who received the AZD1222 COVID-19 vaccine.

The chain couples TRBV2 to TRBJ2-3; possible D gene TRBD1, 5 bases. The CDR3 consists of 12 residues. V lost 4 bases and J 5 bases, leaving 7 bases between the germline ends. Germline assignment: CDR1 SNHLY and CDR2 FYNNEI. This CDR3 reads CASSGRVDTQYF. The CDR3 DNA reads as TGTGCCAGCAGTGGCAGGGTAGATACGCAGTATTTT.

The V and J genes are TRBV6-5 and TRBJ2-7, with 8 bases identical to TRBD2. The CDR3 length is 14 residues. V shed 10 bases, J shed 3 bases, and the junction held 11 bases outside the gene matches. Germline V gives CDR1 MNHEY, CDR2 SVGAGI. CDR3 amino acids: CATSKGTRVYEQYF. CDR3 bases: TGTGCCACCTCAAAAGGGACTAGAGTCTACGAGCAGTACTTC.

In its sample, this clone was seen once. The CDR3 sequence is CASSLQGLAGYTF. Here the CDR3 DNA reads TGTGCCAGCAGTCTACAGGGCCTCGCTGGCTACACCTTC. The rearrangement joins TRBV6-2 or TRBV6-3 to TRBJ1-2; TRBD1 is a possible D gene (6 bases). The CDR3 runs to 13 residues. Germline V gene sequence: CDR1 MNHEY, CDR2 SVGEGT. Between the trimmed V and J ends, which lost 5 bases and 7 bases, there was a span of 14 bases.

The chain links TRBV7-9 to TRBJ2-1; D is unclear. Per germline, CDR1 SEHNR and CDR2 FQNEAQ (reference sequence). Trimming stripped 1 base from V and 7 bases from J, with 11 bases between. This CDR3 spans 14 amino acids. CDR3 coding DNA: TGTGCCAGCAGCTTAGGGCGGCTCTCGAATGAGCAGTTCTTC. Amino acids: CASSLGRLSNEQFF.

This chain joins TRBV18 and TRBJ1-5, with 8 bases fitting TRBD1. Germline CDR1 KGHSH, CDR2 LQKENI. The J segment lost 3 bases and the V segment lost 0 bases, leaving 4 bases of the junction unmatched. The CDR3 runs to 16 residues. The CDR3 DNA sequence: TGTGCCAGCTCACCACCGGGACAGGAATACAATCAGCCCCAGCATTTT. Translated, it gives CASSPPGQEYNQPQHF.

The chain links TRBV7-9 to TRBJ2-1; D not resolved. The CDR3 has 11 amino acids. Trimming removed 2 bases at V and 15 bases at J, with 11 bases between. Germline CDR1 is SEHNR and CDR2 is FQNEAQ (reference sequence). CDR3 DNA: TGTGCCAGCAGCTTAACGCTGGAGTGGTTCTTC. Protein product: CASSLTLEWFF.

V usage is TRBV5-1 and J usage is TRBJ1-1; D remains ambiguous. Germline assignment: CDR1 SGHRS and CDR2 YFSETQ. V lost 0 bases and J 4 bases, leaving 13 bases between the germline ends. The CDR3 runs 15 residues. CDR3 protein: CASSLVASYGTEAFF. CDR3 in DNA: TGCGCCAGCAGCTTGGTTGCATCTTATGGCACTGAAGCTTTCTTT.

The rearrangement uses TRBV29-1 and TRBJ2-7, with D perhaps TRBD2 (6 bases). The V end was cut by 3 bases, the J end by 2 bases, with 11 bases between. The CDR3 contains 13 residues. Germline V CDR1 and CDR2: SQVTM, ANQGSEA. CDR3 in amino acids: CSVDVGGAYEQYF. In nucleotides, the CDR3 is TGCAGCGTTGATGTCGGAGGGGCCTACGAGCAGTACTTC.

This sequence joins TRBV11-2 and TRBJ2-1, with TRBD2 identical over 7 bases. V lost 5 bases and J lost 2; bases outside the gene matches: 3. This CDR3 contains 14 residues. Germline V gene sequence: CDR1 SGHAT, CDR2 FQNNGV. In DNA, the CDR3 is TGTGCCAGCAGCGTGGGACTAACCTACAATGAGCAGTTCTTC. It yields the protein CASSVGLTYNEQFF.

The chain carries TRBV12-5 and TRBJ2-7; TRBD1 matches at 7 bases. The CDR3 is 14 residues long. Germline V gene data show CDR1 as LGHNT and CDR2 as FRNRAP. The trim removed 6 bases at V and 2 bases at J, leaving 7 bases unmatched. CDR3 residues: CASGTGTAPYEQYF. The DNA for the CDR3 is TGTGCTAGTGGAACCGGGACAGCACCCTACGAGCAGTACTTC.

J is TRBJ2-7 and V is TRBV6-4; 8 nucleotides line up with TRBD2. This CDR3 is built from 15 residues. Per germline, CDR1 MRHNA and CDR2 SNTAGT. With V trimmed by 6 bases and J by 4 bases, 11 bases remained unmatched. CDR3 sequence reads: CASSERESPIYEQYF. The CDR3 nucleotides read TGTGCCAGCAGCGAGCGGGAGAGTCCAATTTACGAGCAGTACTTC.

The chain is built from TRBV2 and TRBJ1-3, with D hard to call. Deletions cut 4 bases from V and 5 bases from J, with 12 bases between. The CDR3 has 14 amino acids. Germline V lookup: CDR1 SNHLY, CDR2 FYNNEI. The CDR3 region is CASSGEVLRNTIYF. CDR3 nucleotide sequence: TGTGCCAGCAGTGGGGAGGTTTTAAGAAACACCATATATTTT. Complete variable domain (other parts from reference TRBV2 and TRBJ1-3): EPEVTQTPSHQVTQMGQEVILRCVPISNHLYFYWYRQILGQKVEFLVSFYNNEISEKSEIFDDQFSVERPDGSNFTLKIRSTKLEDSAMYFCASSGEVLRNTIYFGEGSWLTVV.

The chain recombines TRBV3-1 (or the pseudogene TRBV3-2) with TRBJ1-6, with D possibly matching TRBD1 (5 bases). The CDR3 is 16 amino acids. The ends were cut back, 0 bases at V and 7 bases at J, with 13 bases in the middle. Germline V lookup: CDR1 LGHDT, CDR2 YNNKEL (reference sequence). DNA for the CDR3: TGTGCCAGCAGCCAAGACGCGGGGGTAAGAAATTCACCCCTCCACTTT. Translating gives CASSQDAGVRNSPLHF.

V is TRBV14 and J is TRBJ1-1; 9 bases are a match to TRBD1. After removal of 4 bases from V and 3 bases from J, the junction contained 3 bases not matched to a gene. In germline, CDR1 is SGHDN, CDR2 FVKESK. The CDR3 has 14 amino acids. The CDR3 DNA reads as TGTGCCAGCAGCCGACAGGGGGTGTACACTGAAGCTTTCTTT. It specifies CASSRQGVYTEAFF.

DNA of the CDR3: TGTGCCAGCAGCAAATACAGGGGGCGGGGTCAGCCCCAGCATTTT. It is translated as CASSKYRGRGQPQHF. The V gene is TRBV7-6, the J gene TRBJ1-5; 9 bases are a match to TRBD1. V was pared by 5 bases and J by 6 bases, with 8 bases of the junction left unmatched. Germline V gene data show CDR1 as SGHVS and CDR2 as FNYEAQ. The CDR3 contains 15 residues.

This sequence joins TRBV5-1 and TRBJ1-5; tentative D call: TRBD1 (6 bases). The germline CDR1 and CDR2 sequences are SGHRS and YFSETQ. Trimming stripped 1 base from V and 3 bases from J, with 11 bases between. This CDR3 spans 15 amino acids. CDR3 loop: CASSLTGGDNQPQHF. The CDR3 nucleotides read TGCGCCAGCAGCTTGACGGGGGGCGACAATCAGCCCCAGCATTTT.

This clone was counted a few times. The gene calls are TRBV28 and TRBJ2-7; 7 positions agree with TRBD1. The CDR3 length is 16 residues. J gave up 5 bases and V 6 bases, and 16 bases lay outside the gene matches. CDR1 and CDR2 from the germline V gene are MDHEN and SYDVKM. As DNA, the CDR3 is TGTGCCAGCAGCAAAACTTTGACAGGGCGCACCAACGAGCAGTACTTC. Its translation is CASSKTLTGRTNEQYF.

The CDR3 region has the DNA TGTGCCAGCTCCCAGGATGGGGACGAGCAGTACTTC. Translation gives CASSQDGDEQYF. The V gene is TRBV18, the J gene TRBJ2-7, with D uncertain. V lost 6 bases to trimming and J lost 5 bases, with 11 bases between them. The CDR3 is 12 residues long. Germline assignment: CDR1 KGHSH and CDR2 LQKENI.

The genes are TRBV5-1 and TRBJ1-1; D is unresolved. The V and J ends lost 2 bases and 3 bases respectively, with 8 bases between them. From germline, CDR1 is SGHRS and CDR2 YFSETQ. The length of the CDR3 is 13 residues. The CDR3 region has the DNA TGCGCCAGCAGCTTCTCCGAGGACACTGAAGCTTTCTTT. It is translated as CASSFSEDTEAFF.

This chain joins TRBV5-1 and TRBJ1-1, with D unresolved. The CDR3 has 14 residues. The V gene lost 3 bases and the J gene lost 5 bases, with 14 bases spanning the gap. The germline gives CDR1 SGHRS, CDR2 YFSETQ. The CDR3 sequence: CASSSGREGTEAFF. CDR3 coding DNA: TGCGCCAGCAGCTCCGGACGGGAAGGGACTGAAGCTTTCTTT.

Concerning this clone itself: This sample includes further DNA sequences coding for the same CDR3. The rearrangement links TRBV5-4 to TRBJ2-5, with D tentatively TRBD2 (6 bases). Trimming cost V 0 bases and J 4 bases, with 7 bases left between them. The CDR3 spans 13 residues. The germline CDR1 and CDR2 sequences are SGHNT and YYREEE (reference sequence). In DNA, the CDR3 is TGTGCCAGCAGCTTGGGGGACTTAGAGACCCAGTACTTC. This translates into CASSLGDLETQYF.

This rearrangement joins TRBV7-2 to TRBJ1-1, with 8 bases lining up with TRBD1. The length of the CDR3 is 17 residues. Germline CDR1 is SGHTA and CDR2 is FQGNSA. V trimming: 2 bases; J trimming: 1 base; junction bases outside the gene matches: 9. The DNA of the CDR3 is TGTGCCAGCAGCTTAACCCGACCCGGGACAGGGAACACTGAAGCTTTCTTT. This encodes CASSLTRPGTGNTEAFF. The entire variable domain, with the rest obtained from reference TRBV7-2 and TRBJ1-1, is as follows: GAGVSQSPSNKVTEKGKDVELRCDPISGHTALYWYRQSLGQGLEFLIYFQGNSAPDKSGLPSDRFSAERTGGSVSTLTIQRTQQEDSAVYLCASSLTRPGTGNTEAFFGQGTRLTVV.

V and J are TRBV4-1 and TRBJ2-5; TRBD2 matches at 11 bases. The CDR3 is 18 amino acids. The V and J ends lost 0 bases and 5 bases, in that order; junction bases with no gene match: 11. Germline CDR1 and CDR2: MGHRA and YSYEKL. CDR3: CASSQEKGLAGKGETQYF. The CDR3 nucleotides are TGCGCCAGCAGCCAAGAAAAAGGACTAGCGGGTAAAGGGGAGACCCAGTACTTC.

This CDR3 is CASSPRRQPYNPNYGYTF. The CDR3 nucleotides read TGTGCCAGCAGTCCAAGGAGACAGCCATATAACCCTAACTATGGCTACACCTTC. The chain has TRBV27 and TRBJ1-2, with a possible D match to TRBD1 (5 bases). This CDR3 comprises 18 residues. V lost 5 bases, J lost 0 bases, and 22 bases lay in between. Germline V gene data show CDR1 as MNHEY and CDR2 as SMNVEV (reference sequence).

The J gene is TRBJ1-5, the V gene TRBV6-5; tentatively, D is TRBD1 (5 bases). Germline loops: CDR1 MNHEY, CDR2 SVGAGI. CDR3 size: 13 residues. V shed 8 bases and J shed 5 bases, with 13 bases lying between them. CDR3 loop: CASEGSLYQPQHF. CDR3 DNA sequence: TGTGCCAGCGAGGGGTCCCTTTATCAGCCCCAGCATTTT.

V and J are TRBV7-9 and TRBJ1-2; 8 positions match TRBD1. V trimming: 5 bases; J trimming: 8 bases; junction bases outside the gene matches: 4. Germline CDR1 is SEHNR and CDR2 is FQNEAQ (reference sequence). The CDR3 runs 12 residues. The CDR3 loop reads CASSRTGYGYTF. For the CDR3, the DNA is TGTGCCAGCAGCCGGACAGGGTACGGCTACACCTTC.

This rearrangement joins TRBV28 to TRBJ1-5; D gene ambiguous. CDR3 length: 14 amino acids. V lost 8 bases and J lost 6, with 17 bases in between. Germline V lookup: CDR1 MDHEN, CDR2 SYDVKM. CDR3 sequence (DNA): TGTGCCAGCCGAGCCCGGGAGTGGGGTCAGCCCCAGCATTTT. This encodes CASRAREWGQPQHF.

The chain carries TRBV9 and TRBJ2-3; D is unclear. CDR1 and CDR2 from the germline V gene are SGDLS and YYNGEE. V was pared by 0 bases and J by 0 bases, with 2 bases between. CDR3 size: 13 residues. The DNA of the CDR3 is TGTGCCAGCAGCGTAGTAAGCACAGATACGCAGTATTTT. Amino acids: CASSVVSTDTQYF. The variable domain in full, with the rest retrieved from reference TRBV9 and TRBJ2-3, is DSGVTQTPKHLITATGQRVTLRCSPRSGDLSVYWYQQSLDQGLQFLIQYYNGEERAKGNILERFSAQQFPDLHSELNLSSLELGDSALYFCASSVVSTDTQYFGPGTRLTVL.

The V call is TRBV27, the J call TRBJ1-2, with D maybe TRBD1 (6 bases). V lost 8 bases to trimming and J lost 8 bases, with 24 bases between them. CDR1 MNHEY and CDR2 SMNVEV come from the germline V gene (reference sequence). The CDR3 is 15 amino acids. The CDR3 here is CASRYLTGGAGGYTF. As DNA, the CDR3 is TGTGCCAGCCGGTACCTCACGGGGGGCGCGGGAGGCTACACCTTC.

DNA for the CDR3: TGTGCCACCAGTGATTTTTGGCAGGATCGTTGGTCACCCCTCCACTTT. Protein sequence: CATSDFWQDRWSPLHF. The J gene is TRBJ1-6, the V gene TRBV24-1; D uncertain. The length of the CDR3 is 16 residues. The germline V and J ends were trimmed by 1 base and 10 bases, with 16 bases remaining between them. Germline assignment: CDR1 KGHDR and CDR2 SFDVKD.

This clone has only one observation. The chain recombines TRBV4-2 with TRBJ1-2; a weak D match, TRBD1 (6 bases). V was pared by 4 bases and J by 4 bases, with 28 bases between. CDR3 length: 19 amino acids. Germline V gene sequence: CDR1 LGHNA, CDR2 YNFKEQ. The chain's CDR3 is CASSPLVQLRGGFGYGYTF. The CDR3 DNA reads as TGTGCCAGCAGCCCTCTTGTCCAGCTGAGGGGGGGGTTTGGCTATGGCTACACCTTC.

The chain is built from TRBV28 and TRBJ2-6; 8 nucleotides match TRBD1. From germline, CDR1 is MDHEN and CDR2 SYDVKM. Trimming at V came to 5 bases and at J to 3 bases, leaving 6 bases not matched to a gene. The CDR3 length is 16 residues. CDR3 in DNA: TGTGCCAGCAGTCCCCAGGGGGCGGATGGGGCCAACGTCCTGACTTTC. Encoded protein: CASSPQGADGANVLTF.